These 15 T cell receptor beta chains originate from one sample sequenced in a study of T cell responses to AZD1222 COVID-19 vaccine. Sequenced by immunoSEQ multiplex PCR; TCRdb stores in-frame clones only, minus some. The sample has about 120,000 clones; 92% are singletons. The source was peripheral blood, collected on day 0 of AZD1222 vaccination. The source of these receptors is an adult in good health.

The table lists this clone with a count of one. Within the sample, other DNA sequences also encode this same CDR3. DNA of the CDR3: TGCGCCAGCAGCCCTCAGGGGTTAGGGGGCTACACCTTC. This encodes CASSPQGLGGYTF. The chain is built from TRBV5-1 and TRBJ1-2, with TRBD1 as a possible D gene (6 bases). The CDR3 is made up of 13 amino acids. Germline V lookup: CDR1 SGHRS, CDR2 YFSETQ. Deletions cut 4 bases from V and 8 bases from J, with 15 bases between.

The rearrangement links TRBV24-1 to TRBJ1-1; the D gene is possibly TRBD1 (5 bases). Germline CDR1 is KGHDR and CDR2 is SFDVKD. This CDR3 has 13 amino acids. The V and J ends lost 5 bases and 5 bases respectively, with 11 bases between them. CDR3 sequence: CATSGRGGTEAFF. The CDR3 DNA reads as TGTGCCACCAGTGGCCGGGGGGGGACTGAAGCTTTCTTT.

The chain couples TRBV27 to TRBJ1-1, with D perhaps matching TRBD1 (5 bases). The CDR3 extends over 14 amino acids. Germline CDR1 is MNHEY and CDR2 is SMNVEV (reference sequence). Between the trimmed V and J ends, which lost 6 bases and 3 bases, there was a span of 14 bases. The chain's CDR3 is CASRGLMGYTEAFF. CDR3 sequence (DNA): TGTGCCAGCAGGGGGCTAATGGGTTACACTGAAGCTTTCTTT.

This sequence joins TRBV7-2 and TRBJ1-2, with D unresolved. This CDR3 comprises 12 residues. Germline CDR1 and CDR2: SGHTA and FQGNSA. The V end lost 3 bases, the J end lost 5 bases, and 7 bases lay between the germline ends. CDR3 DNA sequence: TGTGCCAGCAGCTTCGGGAATTATGGCTACACCTTC. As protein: CASSFGNYGYTF.

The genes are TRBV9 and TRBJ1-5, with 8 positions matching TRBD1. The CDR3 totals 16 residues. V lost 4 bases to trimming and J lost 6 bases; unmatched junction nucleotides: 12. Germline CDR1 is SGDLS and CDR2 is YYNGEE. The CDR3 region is CASSPIRQGNGQPQHF. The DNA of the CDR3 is TGTGCCAGCAGCCCGATTCGACAGGGGAACGGTCAGCCCCAGCATTTT. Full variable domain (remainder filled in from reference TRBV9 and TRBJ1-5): DSGVTQTPKHLITATGQRVTLRCSPRSGDLSVYWYQQSLDQGLQFLIQYYNGEERAKGNILERFSAQQFPDLHSELNLSSLELGDSALYFCASSPIRQGNGQPQHFGDGTRLSIL.

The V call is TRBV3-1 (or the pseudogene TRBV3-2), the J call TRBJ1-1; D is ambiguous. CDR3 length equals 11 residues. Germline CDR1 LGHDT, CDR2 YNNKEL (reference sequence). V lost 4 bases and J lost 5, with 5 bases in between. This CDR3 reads CASSLGTEAFF. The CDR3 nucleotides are TGTGCCAGCAGCCTCGGGACTGAAGCTTTCTTT.

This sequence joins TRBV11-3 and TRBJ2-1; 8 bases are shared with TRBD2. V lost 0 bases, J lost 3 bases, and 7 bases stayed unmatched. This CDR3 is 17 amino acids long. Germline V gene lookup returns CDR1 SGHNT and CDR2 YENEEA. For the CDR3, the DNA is TGTGCCAGCAGCTTAGAAGGGACTAGTAACATCTACAATGAGCAGTTCTTC. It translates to CASSLEGTSNIYNEQFF.

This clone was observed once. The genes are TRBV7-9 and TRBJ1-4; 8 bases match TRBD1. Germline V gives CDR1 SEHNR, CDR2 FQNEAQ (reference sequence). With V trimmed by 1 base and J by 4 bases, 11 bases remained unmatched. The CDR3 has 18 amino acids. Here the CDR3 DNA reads TGTGCCAGCAGCTTAGTAATGGGACAGGACCTAATTAATGAAAAACTGTTTTTT. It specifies CASSLVMGQDLINEKLFF.

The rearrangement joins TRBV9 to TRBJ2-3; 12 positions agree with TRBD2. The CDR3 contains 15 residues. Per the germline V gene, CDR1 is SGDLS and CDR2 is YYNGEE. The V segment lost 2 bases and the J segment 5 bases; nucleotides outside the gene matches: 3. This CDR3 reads CASSVLAGGVDTQYF. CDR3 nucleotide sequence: TGTGCCAGCAGCGTGCTAGCGGGAGGGGTAGATACGCAGTATTTT. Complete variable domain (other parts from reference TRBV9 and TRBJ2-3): DSGVTQTPKHLITATGQRVTLRCSPRSGDLSVYWYQQSLDQGLQFLIQYYNGEERAKGNILERFSAQQFPDLHSELNLSSLELGDSALYFCASSVLAGGVDTQYFGPGTRLTVL.

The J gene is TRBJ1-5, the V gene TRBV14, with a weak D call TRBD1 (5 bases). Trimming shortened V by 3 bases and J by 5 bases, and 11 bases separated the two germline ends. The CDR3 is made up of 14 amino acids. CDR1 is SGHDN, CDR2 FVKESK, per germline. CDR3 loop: CASSQGPGYQPQHF. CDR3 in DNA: TGTGCCAGCAGCCAGGGGCCAGGCTATCAGCCCCAGCATTTT.

The CDR3 loop reads CASRSGQGDYGYTF. The CDR3 DNA is TGTGCCAGCAGGTCGGGACAGGGAGACTATGGCTACACCTTC. The chain employs TRBV6-5 and TRBJ1-2; 9 bases map to TRBD1. Per the germline V gene, CDR1 is MNHEY and CDR2 is SVGAGI. V gave up 6 bases and J gave up 3 bases; unmatched junction bases: 5. The CDR3 length is 14 residues.

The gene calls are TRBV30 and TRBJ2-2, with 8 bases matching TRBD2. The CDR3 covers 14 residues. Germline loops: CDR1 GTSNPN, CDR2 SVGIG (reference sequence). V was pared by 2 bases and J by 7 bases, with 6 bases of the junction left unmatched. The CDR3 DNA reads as TGTGCCTGGAGTTCCAGCGGGAGTGTCGGGGAGCTGTTTTTT. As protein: CAWSSSGSVGELFF.

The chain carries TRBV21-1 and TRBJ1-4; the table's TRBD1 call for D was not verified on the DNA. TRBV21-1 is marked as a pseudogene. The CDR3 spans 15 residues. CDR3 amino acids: CASSSTDSKNEKLFF. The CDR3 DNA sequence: TGTGCCAGCAGCAGCACGGACAGCAAAAATGAAAAACTGTTTTTT.

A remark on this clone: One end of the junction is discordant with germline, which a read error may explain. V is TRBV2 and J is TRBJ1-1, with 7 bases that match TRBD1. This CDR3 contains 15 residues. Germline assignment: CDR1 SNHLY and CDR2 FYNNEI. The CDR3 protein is CASSARGQPNAEAFF. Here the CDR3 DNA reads TGTGCCAGCAGTGCCAGGGGACAGCCGAACGCTGAAGCTTTCTTT.

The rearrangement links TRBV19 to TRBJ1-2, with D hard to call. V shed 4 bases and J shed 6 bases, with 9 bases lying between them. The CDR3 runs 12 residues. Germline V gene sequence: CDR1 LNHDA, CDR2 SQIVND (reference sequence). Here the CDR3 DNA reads TGTGCCAGTAGTAATAACCTCCATGGCTACACCTTC. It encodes CASSNNLHGYTF. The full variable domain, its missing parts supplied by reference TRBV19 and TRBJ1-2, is DGGITQSPKYLFRKEGQNVTLSCEQNLNHDAMYWYRQDPGQGLRLIYYSQIVNDFQKGDIAEGYSVSREKKESFPLTVTSAQKNPTAFYLCASSNNLHGYTFGSGTRLTVV.